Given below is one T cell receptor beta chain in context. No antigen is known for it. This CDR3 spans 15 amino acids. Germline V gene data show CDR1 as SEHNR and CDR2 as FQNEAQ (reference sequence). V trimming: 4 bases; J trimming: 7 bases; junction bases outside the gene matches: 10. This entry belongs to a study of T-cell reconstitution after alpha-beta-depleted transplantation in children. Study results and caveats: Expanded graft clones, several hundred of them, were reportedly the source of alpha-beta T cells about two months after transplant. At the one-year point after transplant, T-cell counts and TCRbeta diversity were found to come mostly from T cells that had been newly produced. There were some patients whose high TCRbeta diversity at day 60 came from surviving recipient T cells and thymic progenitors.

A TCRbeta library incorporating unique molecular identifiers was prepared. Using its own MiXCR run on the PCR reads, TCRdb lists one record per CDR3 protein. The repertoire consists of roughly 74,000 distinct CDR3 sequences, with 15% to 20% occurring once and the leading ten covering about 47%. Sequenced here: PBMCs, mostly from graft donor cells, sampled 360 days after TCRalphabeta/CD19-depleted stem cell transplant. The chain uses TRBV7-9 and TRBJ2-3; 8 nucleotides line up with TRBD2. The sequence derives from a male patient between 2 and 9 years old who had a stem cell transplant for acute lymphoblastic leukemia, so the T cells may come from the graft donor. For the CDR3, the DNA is TGTGCCAGCAGCTCGACTAGCGCGGCACGTTATACGCAGTATTTT. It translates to CASSSTSAARYTQYF.